A selection of T cell receptor beta chains follows, all from one sample in a study of molecular identifiers for immune sequencing clone quantification. Each CDR3 protein gets one entry after TCRdb re-called the PCR reads with MiXCR. The sample lists about 320,000 distinct CDR3 sequences, around a fifth seen once, with more than 0.8% in the top ten. The sequenced sample consisted of naive CD8+ T cells from blood, with Jurkat cell RNA spiked in. These receptors were collected from a human donor in good health. Some libraries in this study had Jurkat cell RNA spiked in. CDR3s include the opening cysteine and the closing phenylalanine or tryptophan. A D gene is named only where the DNA matches it firmly. Some rows have no size entry. The others give once, few or many, or a class for an expanded clone.

J	D	size	V	CDR3	DNA
TRBJ2-7	.	many	TRBV7-9	CASTTRDSYEQYF	TGTGCCAGCACCACCAGAGACTCCTACGAGCAGTACTTC
TRBJ2-7	TRBD2	.	TRBV27	CASSLTKTSGRYEQYF	TGTGCCAGCAGTTTGACTAAGACTAGCGGGAGGTACGAGCAGTACTTC
TRBJ2-5	TRBD1	many	TRBV7-2	CASSLLYAVRDSPYQETQYF	TGTGCCAGCAGCTTATTGTATGCGGTGAGGGACAGCCCGTACCAAGAGACCCAGTACTTC
TRBJ2-7	.	many	TRBV29-1	CSVEILGRGHGSYEQYF	TGCAGCGTTGAAATCCTAGGACGCGGACATGGGTCCTACGAGCAGTACTTC
TRBJ1-1	.	many	TRBV6-2/TRBV6-3	CASSWTDVNTEAFF	TGTGCCAGCAGTTGGACCGATGTAAACACTGAAGCTTTCTTT
TRBJ1-5	.	many	TRBV4-1	CASSQDQGGGQPQHF	TGCGCCAGCAGCCAAGATCAAGGGGGAGGTCAGCCCCAGCATTTT
TRBJ2-3	.	many	TRBV12-3/TRBV12-4	CASRSAPSATDTQYF	TGTGCCAGCAGGTCGGCCCCATCCGCCACAGATACGCAGTATTTT
TRBJ1-1	.	many	TRBV4-3	CASSQGTGFYTEAFF	TGCGCCAGCAGCCAAGGAACAGGGTTTTATACTGAAGCTTTCTTT
TRBJ2-3	TRBD2	many	TRBV19	CASSISAGLTDTQYF	TGTGCCAGTAGTATTTCAGCGGGGTTGACAGATACGCAGTATTTT
TRBJ2-5	.	few	TRBV20-1	CSARGTGETQYF	TGCAGTGCTAGGGGGACCGGGGAGACCCAGTACTTC
TRBJ2-5	.	few	TRBV10-2	CASSSSGPKGETQYF	TGCGCCAGCAGTTCCTCTGGACCCAAAGGGGAGACCCAGTACTTC
TRBJ2-1	TRBD2	.	TRBV3-1	CASSQGASGGLSSYNEQFF	TGTGCCAGCAGCCAAGGGGCTAGCGGGGGACTGAGCTCCTACAATGAGCAGTTCTTC
TRBJ2-3	.	many	TRBV21-1	CASSKDRREGRSTQYF	TGTGCCAGCAGCAAAGACCGGCGGGAGGGCCGGAGTACGCAGTATTTT
TRBJ2-7	.	many	TRBV4-1	CASSQIPADYEQYF	TGCGCCAGCAGCCAAATCCCGGCAGACTACGAGCAGTACTTC
TRBJ2-3	TRBD2	many	TRBV12-3/TRBV12-4	CASRPLAIGRGGRTDTQYF	TGTGCCAGCAGACCCCTCGCTATCGGGCGGGGGGGCCGGACAGATACGCAGTATTTT
TRBJ2-7	.	many	TRBV7-9	CASSPQEAYSYEQYF	TGTGCCAGCAGCCCGCAAGAGGCTTACTCCTACGAGCAGTACTTC
TRBJ2-6	.	.	TRBV7-9	CASGLSPGIHSGANVLTF	TGTGCCAGCGGCTTAAGTCCGGGGATCCACTCTGGGGCCAACGTCCTGACTTTC
TRBJ2-7	.	many	TRBV29-1	CSARGQLYEQYF	TGCAGCGCCCGGGGGCAACTCTACGAGCAGTACTTC
TRBJ2-7	TRBD2	many	TRBV29-1	CSVEEPTSGRYEQYF	TGCAGCGTTGAAGAGCCGACTAGCGGGAGATACGAGCAGTACTTC
TRBJ1-4	TRBD1	.	TRBV2	CASSWNYRGKLFF	TGTGCCAGCAGCTGGAATTACAGGGGAAAACTGTTTTTT
TRBJ2-3	TRBD2	.	TRBV28	CASSGLAGDADTQYF	TGTGCCAGCAGTGGACTAGCGGGGGACGCAGATACGCAGTATTTT
TRBJ2-5	.	.	TRBV11-2	CASSFPTGFKKTQYF	TGTGCCAGCAGCTTCCCAACAGGGTTCAAAAAGACCCAGTACTTC
TRBJ2-2	.	many	TRBV12-3/TRBV12-4	CASSSHEMLRNTGELFF	TGTGCCAGCAGTTCCCATGAAATGCTGAGGAACACCGGGGAGCTGTTTTTT
TRBJ2-7	TRBD2	many	TRBV29-1	CSAAAGAGYEQYF	TGCAGCGCCGCAGCGGGAGCAGGCTACGAGCAGTACTTC
TRBJ2-3	.	.	TRBV6-1	CASETAYTDTQYF	TGTGCCAGCGAGACGGCTTACACAGATACGCAGTATTTT
TRBJ1-2	.	.	TRBV12-3/TRBV12-4	CASSFLDGNYGYTF	TGTGCCAGCAGTTTCTTGGACGGTAACTATGGCTACACCTTC
TRBJ1-2	.	many	TRBV6-2/TRBV6-3	CASSLRAYVYGYTF	TGTGCCAGCAGTCTCCGGGCCTACGTCTATGGCTACACCTTC
TRBJ2-7	.	.	TRBV30	CAWIRTGEGYEQYF	TGTGCCTGGATCCGAACAGGGGAGGGATACGAGCAGTACTTC
TRBJ2-7	.	many	TRBV4-1	CASSQVTEAYEQYF	TGCGCCAGCAGCCAAGTGACAGAGGCCTACGAGCAGTACTTC
TRBJ2-2	TRBD2	.	TRBV11-3	CASSFISGGAGELFF	TGTGCCAGCAGCTTCATCAGCGGGGGGGCCGGGGAGCTGTTTTTT
TRBJ2-3	TRBD1	few	TRBV28	CASSLLQGEKISTDTQYF	TGTGCCAGCAGTCTTTTACAGGGGGAGAAAATTAGCACAGATACGCAGTATTTT
TRBJ2-7	TRBD2	many	TRBV28	CASSFGGLTYEQYF	TGTGCCAGCAGTTTCGGGGGGTTAACCTACGAGCAGTACTTC
TRBJ2-7	.	few	TRBV11-2	CASSPTHGHSSYEQYF	TGTGCCAGCAGCCCAACACATGGTCATAGCTCCTACGAGCAGTACTTC
TRBJ2-5	.	.	TRBV6-2/TRBV6-3	CASSYSRTLLLKTQYF	TGTGCCAGCAGTTACTCGCGGACTCTTTTACTGAAGACCCAGTACTTC
TRBJ2-1	TRBD2	few	TRBV4-1	CASSLWDASGVKKFF	TGCGCCAGCAGCCTCTGGGATGCTAGCGGAGTGAAAAAGTTCTTC
TRBJ1-2	TRBD1	many	TRBV24-1	CATLPGRDRYYGYTF	TGTGCCACCCTACCGGGGCGGGACAGGTATTATGGCTACACCTTC
TRBJ2-3	TRBD1	.	TRBV27	CASSPRGPSDTQYF	TGTGCCAGCAGCCCCAGGGGGCCGTCAGATACGCAGTATTTT
TRBJ2-3	TRBD2	many	TRBV7-9	CASSFGGRGTDTQYF	TGTGCCAGCAGCTTCGGCGGGAGGGGCACAGATACGCAGTATTTT
TRBJ2-2	.	once	TRBV5-4	CASSRGLGGVAGELFF	TGTGCCAGCAGCAGAGGGCTAGGAGGCGTTGCCGGGGAGCTGTTTTTT
TRBJ2-7	TRBD2	many	TRBV7-2	CASSPVVAGGHEQYF	TGTGCCAGCAGCCCCGTGGTAGCGGGAGGCCACGAGCAGTACTTC
TRBJ2-6	.	many	TRBV5-6	CASSASIDPGGANVLTF	TGTGCCAGCAGCGCAAGCATAGATCCGGGGGGGGCCAACGTCCTGACTTTC
TRBJ2-1	.	many	TRBV5-6	CASSFGPGDEQFF	TGTGCCAGCAGCTTTGGGCCGGGCGATGAGCAGTTCTTC
TRBJ2-7	.	.	TRBV30	CAWSVLGNYEQYF	TGTGCCTGGAGTGTACTGGGTAACTACGAGCAGTACTTC
TRBJ2-5	TRBD1	.	TRBV9	CAGSVWGQGSQETQYF	TGTGCCGGCAGCGTCTGGGGACAGGGTTCTCAAGAGACCCAGTACTTC
TRBJ2-7	TRBD1	.	TRBV4-3	CASSQLDRGRDEQYF	TGCGCCAGCAGCCAACTTGACAGGGGGCGCGACGAGCAGTACTTC
TRBJ2-3	TRBD2	few	TRBV28	CASSSPREREGTDTQYF	TGTGCCAGCAGTTCCCCCCGGGAGCGGGAGGGCACAGATACGCAGTATTTT
TRBJ2-7	.	many	TRBV20-1	CSARASLSYEQYF	TGCAGTGCTAGAGCAAGCCTCTCCTACGAGCAGTACTTC
TRBJ1-1	.	many	TRBV5-8	CASSLSPGFRAEAFF	TGTGCCAGCAGTCTCAGTCCAGGGTTTAGAGCTGAAGCTTTCTTT
TRBJ2-1	TRBD2	.	TRBV24-1	CATSGRLASSYNEQFF	TGTGCCACCAGTGGTAGACTAGCCAGCTCCTACAATGAGCAGTTCTTC
TRBJ2-3	TRBD2	.	TRBV6-2/TRBV6-3	CASSYSTGLASDTQYF	TGTGCCAGCAGTTACTCGACTGGACTAGCGTCAGATACGCAGTATTTT
TRBJ2-7	.	many	TRBV7-2	CASSWGRDEQYF	TGTGCCAGCAGCTGGGGGCGAGACGAGCAGTACTTC